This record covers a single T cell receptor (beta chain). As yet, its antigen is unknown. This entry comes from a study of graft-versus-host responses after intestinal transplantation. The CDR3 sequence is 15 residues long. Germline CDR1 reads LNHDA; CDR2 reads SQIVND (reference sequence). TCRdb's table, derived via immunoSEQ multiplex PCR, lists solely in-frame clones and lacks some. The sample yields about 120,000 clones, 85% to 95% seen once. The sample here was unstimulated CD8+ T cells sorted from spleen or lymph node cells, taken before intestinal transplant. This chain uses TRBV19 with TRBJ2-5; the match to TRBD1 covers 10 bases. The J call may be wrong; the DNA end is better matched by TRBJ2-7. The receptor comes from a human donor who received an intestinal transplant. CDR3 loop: CASSIWVGDRGEQYF. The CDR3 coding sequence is TGTGCCAGTAGTATTTGGGTTGGGGACAGGGGCGAGCAGTACTTC.